This record concerns one T cell receptor beta chain sequence. The antigen this receptor binds is unknown. Nothing much larger sits one base from this clone, and base qualities are not available. These data originate in a study of human T cells and chemical hapten exposure (dated by TCRdb to 2020 to 2022). Background for the entire study: For sensitization, 2% DPC in acetone was applied to an approximately 2 cm by approximately 2 cm area of upper inner arm skin. This study followed changes in the peripheral blood TCR repertoire in vivo during primary and secondary sensitization of alopecia patients to the hapten diphenylcyclopropenone (DPC). Patch testing was performed on the upper back with Finn chambers containing 0.01% DPC, and the patch tests were scored after 6 days according to International Contact Dermatitis Research Group standards. The patient cohort, mostly female, included alopecia areata with under or over 50% scalp involvement, alopecia totalis and alopecia universalis. Roughly 30 alopecia patients gave blood for TCR sequencing at one to four time points (pre-sensitization, 2, 6 and 24 weeks). Libraries were pooled for sequencing, and variation in per-sample TCR yields was attributed mainly to small differences in library volumes within the pool. Blood was sampled from patients pre-sensitization (week 0) and at 2, 6 and about 24 weeks after DPC sensitization. Throughout the roughly 25-week study period, patients were also given weekly therapeutic DPC doses on the scalp. What the study reported, not specific to this receptor: Patch test score correlated positively with the number of PT1 expanded TCRs, reaching significance at thresholds 8, 16 and 32 but not at 4. No change with DPC sensitization was found in the number of TCRs above 1 in 1000 frequency, and no evidence of global repertoire structure alterations was found. Because all patients had alopecia, a presumed autoimmune disease, the immune response of the patients might differ from that of healthy individuals. Compared with pre-sensitization or healthy control sets, expanded TCRs formed significantly more large CDR3 similarity clusters, which is consistent with antigen-driven responses. Repeated subsampling changed both the strength of the expansion versus patch-test correlation and the threshold at which the correlation became significant.

Reading the label with the study, this specimen's time point is: pre-sensitization, week 0. The sample's treatment or condition, from its label and the paper: therapeutic diphenylcyclopropenone sensitization with weekly scalp DPC. Blood at each patch-test visit was drawn before the patch test was applied. To be eligible, patients had to be aged 18 to 70, diagnosed with alopecia and judged suitable for DPC therapy, while pregnant patients were excluded. Total RNA was extracted from unfractionated whole blood collected in Tempus Blood RNA tubes. V is reduced by 5 bases and J by 7 bases, leaving a spacing of 27 bases between them. The cysteine opens and the phenylalanine closes a CDR3 of 19 amino acids. The retained sequence is limited to the CDR3, 57 bases, with the frame set at the first base. From a lookup of the germline V gene (reference sequence), CDR1 and CDR2 are MNHEY and SMNVEV. The receptor library was made with RACE. The sequencing machine was a NextSeq 500. During library preparation, unique molecular identifiers were attached to individual cDNA molecules so that TCRs could be counted quantitatively and reproducibly. From each blood RNA sample, both TCR alpha and TCR beta chains were sequenced. On the authors' methods: The median number of TCRs per sample was some 100,000, ranging from roughly 23,224 to 700,000. V, J and CDR3 annotation of the TCR reads was performed with the Decombinator software suite. For the PS versus PT1 abundance plots, all samples were subsampled to the same number of TCRs (28,000). TCRs were defined as expanded if absent before sensitization and observed at least eight times at the 2-week time point. The raw public data were reprocessed by TCRdb itself: fastp quality trimming at Q25, MiXCR clonotype calling, in-frame beta chains only. Merged by CDR3 protein, the rows form single entries marked with the most common genes and DNA. The V and J calls and clone size come from TCRdb's table, not from the authors' own analysis. The sample records 350,000 to 400,000 distinct CDR3 sequences, 4% to 6% of which are singletons. The top ten clonotypes cover 2.6% of the sample.

Sequencing used whole blood, obtained in connection with sensitization to the hapten diphenylcyclopropenone (DPC). This chain joins TRBV27 to TRBJ1-6, with TRBD1 perhaps the D gene, on 5 matching bases. This clonotype was obtained from a woman aged 45-60 years with alopecia areata. Some clones in this sample may be carry-over from other donors' samples. The DNA reads TGTGCCAGCAGTCCCTGGGGAATCGCCGAGGGGAGGCTCAATTCACCCCTCCACTTT. It codes for CASSPWGIAEGRLNSPLHF.